The T cell receptor beta chain described here comes from a study of breast tumors, draining lymph nodes, adjacent tissues. Study results and caveats: Tumor and nontumor repertoires were significantly more similar in luminal-like than in basal-like breast cancer. The data were judged consistent with most tumor T cells coming from lymph node and expanding in tumor. That most tumor T cells come from lymph nodes remained unproven. Tumor TCR diversity was below lymph nodes but above nontumor tissue.

V dropped 0 bases and J dropped 6 bases, with 17 bases sitting between them. Germline CDR1 DFQATT, CDR2 SNEGSKA (reference sequence). This CDR3 comprises 16 residues. Axillary draining lymph nodes of breast cancer patients supplied the node samples. In TCRdb, the multiplex PCR reads were re-called with MiXCR into one record per CDR3 protein. The table has under 250,000 distinct CDR3 sequences, roughly 32% seen once. In this sample, this clonotype turned up many times. Its matching antigen is unknown. The receptor was derived from a female donor with breast cancer. Some clones in this sample may be carry-over from other donors' samples. This chain links TRBV20-1 with TRBJ2-2; D is ambiguous. The specimen sequenced was axillary lymph node tissue. The CDR3 DNA reads as TGCAGTGCTAGAGATGTTATAGCCCCCTACTCCGGGGAGCTGTTTTTT. Its translation is CSARDVIAPYSGELFF.